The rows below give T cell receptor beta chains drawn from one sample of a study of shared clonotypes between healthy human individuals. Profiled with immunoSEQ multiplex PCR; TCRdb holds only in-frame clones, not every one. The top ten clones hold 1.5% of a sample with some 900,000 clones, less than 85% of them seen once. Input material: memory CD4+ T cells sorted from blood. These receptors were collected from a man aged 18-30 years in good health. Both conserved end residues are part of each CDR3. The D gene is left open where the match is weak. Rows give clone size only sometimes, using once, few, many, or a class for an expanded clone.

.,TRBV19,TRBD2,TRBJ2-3,TGTGCCAGTAGCGGACTAGCGGGGGGCCCCACAGATACGCAGTATTTT,CASSGLAGGPTDTQYF
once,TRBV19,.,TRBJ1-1,TGTGCCAGTAGTATTCTTTGGACCACTAACACTGAAGCTTTCTTT,CASSILWTTNTEAFF
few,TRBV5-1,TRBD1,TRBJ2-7,TGCGCCAGCAGCTTGGGGGACAGGGTCTACGAGCAGTACTTC,CASSLGDRVYEQYF
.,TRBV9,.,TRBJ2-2,TGTGCCAGCAGCCCCGGGACGGCGCTGTTTTTT,CASSPGTALFF
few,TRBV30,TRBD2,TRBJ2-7,TGTGCCTGGAGTGCCGGTGGTTTCGGCGGGAGCTCGTACGAGCAGTACTTC,CAWSAGGFGGSSYEQYF
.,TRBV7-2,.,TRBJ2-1,TGTGCCAGCAGGGGTCTATCGGGTTCGGACTACAATGAGCAGTTCTTC,CASRGLSGSDYNEQFF
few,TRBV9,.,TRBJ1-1,TGTGCCAGCAGCGTAGGGGCAGAACCCCATGAAGCTTTCTTT,CASSVGAEPHEAFF
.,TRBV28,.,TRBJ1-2,TGTGCCGGGGGGATTCAGGACTATGGCTACACCTTC,CAGGIQDYGYTF
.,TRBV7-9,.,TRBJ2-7,TGTGCCAGCAGTCGGTTCGGGATTGCCTACGAGCAGTACTTC,CASSRFGIAYEQYF
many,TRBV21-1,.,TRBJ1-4,TGTGCCAGCCCCGGGGGGACAGTGAATGAAAAACTGTTTTTT,CASPGGTVNEKLFF
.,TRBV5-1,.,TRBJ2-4,TGCGCCAGCAGCACCGGGAGCGAGGGTCTAAGCATTCAGTACTTC,CASSTGSEGLSIQYF
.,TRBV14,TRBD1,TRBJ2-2,TGTGCCAGCAGCCGTCCCGGGACAGGGAACACCGGGGAGCTGTTTTTT,CASSRPGTGNTGELFF
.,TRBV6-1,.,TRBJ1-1,TGTGCCAGCAGTGAAGCCAAGAACCGGGCCACTGAAGCTTTCTTT,CASSEAKNRATEAFF
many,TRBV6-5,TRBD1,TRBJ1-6,TGTGCCAGCAGTTCCAAGACAGGGGCCCCCCTCCACTTT,CASSSKTGAPLHF
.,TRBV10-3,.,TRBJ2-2,TGTGCCATCAGTATCGGAGTCACGAACACCGGGGAGCTGTTTTTT,CAISIGVTNTGELFF
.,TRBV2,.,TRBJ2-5,TGTGCCAGCAGTGAAGCGGACCAGTCTGGGGCCCAGTACTTC,CASSEADQSGAQYF
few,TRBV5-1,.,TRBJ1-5,TGCGCCAGCAGTCCGGATCAGGGAAGCAATCAGCCCCAGCATTTT,CASSPDQGSNQPQHF
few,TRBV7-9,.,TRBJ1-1,TGTGCCAGCAGCTTATCGCAGCGGGAGGAAGCTTTCTTT,CASSLSQREEAFF
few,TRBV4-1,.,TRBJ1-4,TGCGCCAGCAGCCAAGCGTCATATGAAAAACTGTTTTTT,CASSQASYEKLFF
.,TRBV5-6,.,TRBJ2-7,TGTGCCAGCAGCTCCAGACTAGTACTCCCCGAGCAGTACTTC,CASSSRLVLPEQYF
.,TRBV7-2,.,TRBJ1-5,TGTGCCAGCAGCTCTCAGGGCAATTGGCAGCCCCAGCATTTT,CASSSQGNWQPQHF
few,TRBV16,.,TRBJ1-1,TGTGCCAGCACCCAGTTCCTGGGGGAAGCTTTCTTT,CASTQFLGEAFF
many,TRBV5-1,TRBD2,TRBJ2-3,TGCGCCAGCAGCTTGGAGGAGCGGGGGGGCACAGATACGCAGTATTTT,CASSLEERGGTDTQYF
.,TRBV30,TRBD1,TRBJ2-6,TGTGCCCGGGACAGGCCACCCTCTGGGGCCAACGTCCTGACTTTC,CARDRPPSGANVLTF
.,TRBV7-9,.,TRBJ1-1,TGTGCCAGCAGCTCGCGGTGGGGGAACACTGAAGCTTTCTTT,CASSSRWGNTEAFF
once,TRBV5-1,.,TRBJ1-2,TGCGCCAGCAGCTCCAGGGTAGGAAGCTATGGCTACACCTTC,CASSSRVGSYGYTF
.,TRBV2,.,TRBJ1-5,TGTGCCAGCAGTGAAGGGGCAGGCTATAGCAATCAGCCCCAGCATTTT,CASSEGAGYSNQPQHF
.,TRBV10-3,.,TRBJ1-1,TGTGCCATTATCGACAGATTGAACACTGAAGCTTTCTTT,CAIIDRLNTEAFF